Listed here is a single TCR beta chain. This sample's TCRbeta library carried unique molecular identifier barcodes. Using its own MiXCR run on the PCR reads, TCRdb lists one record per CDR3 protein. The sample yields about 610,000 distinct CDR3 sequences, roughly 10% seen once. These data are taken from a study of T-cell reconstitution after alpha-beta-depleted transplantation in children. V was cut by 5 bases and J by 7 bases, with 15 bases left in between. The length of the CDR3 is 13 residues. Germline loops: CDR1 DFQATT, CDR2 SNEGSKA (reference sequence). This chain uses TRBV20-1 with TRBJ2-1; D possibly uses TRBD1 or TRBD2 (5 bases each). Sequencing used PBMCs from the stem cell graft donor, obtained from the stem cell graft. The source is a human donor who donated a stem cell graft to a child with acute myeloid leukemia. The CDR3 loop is CSARRDRGNEQFF. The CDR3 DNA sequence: TGCAGTGCTCGCCGGGACCGAGGGAATGAGCAGTTCTTC.